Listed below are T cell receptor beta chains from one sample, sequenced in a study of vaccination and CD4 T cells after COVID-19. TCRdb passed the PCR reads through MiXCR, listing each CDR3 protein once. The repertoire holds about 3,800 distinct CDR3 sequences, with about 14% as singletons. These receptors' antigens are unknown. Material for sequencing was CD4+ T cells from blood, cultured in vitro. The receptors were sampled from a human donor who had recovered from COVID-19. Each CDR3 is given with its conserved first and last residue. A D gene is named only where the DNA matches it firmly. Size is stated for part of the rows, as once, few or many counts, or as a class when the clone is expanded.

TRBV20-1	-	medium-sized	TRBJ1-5	TGCAGTGCTAGGAAGGGGACCTATAGCAATCAGCCCCAGCATTTT	CSARKGTYSNQPQHF
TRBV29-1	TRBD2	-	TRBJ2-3	TGCAGCGTTGAAGGGGGTAGCGGGGCCACAGATACGCAGTATTTT	CSVEGGSGATDTQYF
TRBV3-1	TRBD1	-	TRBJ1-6	TGTGCCAGCAGCCAAAAGGGGGCCCGGAATTCACCCCTCCACTTT	CASSQKGARNSPLHF
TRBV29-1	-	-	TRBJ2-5	TGCAGCGTTGATTATCCTCAAGAGACCCAGTACTTC	CSVDYPQETQYF
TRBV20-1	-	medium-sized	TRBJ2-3	TGCAGTGCTAGAGTGCAGGCCGGCGCAGATACGCAGTATTTT	CSARVQAGADTQYF
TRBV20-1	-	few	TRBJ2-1	TGCAGTGCCGAGGGTGGGGCGGGCTACAATGAGCAGTTCTTC	CSAEGGAGYNEQFF
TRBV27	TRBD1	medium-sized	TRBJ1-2	TGTGCCAGCAGTCCGCGGGGGGACAGGGGTGGCTACACCTTC	CASSPRGDRGGYTF
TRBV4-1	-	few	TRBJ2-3	TGCGCCAGCAGCCAAGATTACGGGACTGCTCTCACAGATACGCAGTATTTT	CASSQDYGTALTDTQYF
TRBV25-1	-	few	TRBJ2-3	TGTGCCAGCAGTGAATGGGAAGGGTTTAGCACAGATACGCAGTATTTT	CASSEWEGFSTDTQYF
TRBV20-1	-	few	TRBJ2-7	TGCAGTGCCGGCAGGGCAACCCACGAGCAGTACTTC	CSAGRATHEQYF
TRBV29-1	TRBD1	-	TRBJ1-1	TGCAGCGCCCGGACAGGGGTGAACACTGAAGCTTTCTTT	CSARTGVNTEAFF
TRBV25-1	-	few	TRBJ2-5	TGTGCCAGCAGTGGTATCCACGTAGCTGGGGCTTATGGGACCCAGTACTTC	CASSGIHVAGAYGTQYF
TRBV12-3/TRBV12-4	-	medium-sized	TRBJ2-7	TGTGCCAGCAGTTCAGGATTTTTCTACGAGCAGTACTTC	CASSSGFFYEQYF
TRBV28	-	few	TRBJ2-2	TGTGCCAGCGGCCCGACCTGGGAGCTGTTTTTT	CASGPTWELFF
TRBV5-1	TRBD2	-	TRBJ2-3	TGCGCCAGCAGCTTGGCTAGCGGGGGGGCCCGGACAGATACGCAGTATTTT	CASSLASGGARTDTQYF
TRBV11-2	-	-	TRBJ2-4	TGTGCCAGCAGCTTACAGGGCCGCCTAGCCAAAAACATTCAGTACTTC	CASSLQGRLAKNIQYF
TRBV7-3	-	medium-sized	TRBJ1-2	TGTGCCAGCAGCCCCGGGGGGGACCGGTCGTTTGGCTACACCTTC	CASSPGGDRSFGYTF
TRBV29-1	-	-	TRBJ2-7	TGCAGCGTTGCGGGGGCAATCTCCTACGAGCAGTACTTC	CSVAGAISYEQYF
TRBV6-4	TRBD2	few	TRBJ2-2	TGTGCCAGCAGTGTGGAAGCGGGGGGGCACACCGGGGAGCTGTTTTTT	CASSVEAGGHTGELFF
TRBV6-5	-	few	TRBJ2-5	TGTGCCAGCAGTTACTCGGGGGGGCAGGAGACCCAGTACTTC	CASSYSGGQETQYF
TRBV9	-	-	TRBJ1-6	TGTGCCAGCAGCACCCGGGCGTGGGGGGGGAATTCACCCCTCCACTTT	CASSTRAWGGNSPLHF